The T cell receptor beta chain described here comes from a study of hypomethylating agent response in myelodysplastic syndrome. Study-level information: Mean age was about 70 +/- 6 years; diploid cytogenetics predominated.

As regards this clone: Its target is unknown.

The CDR3 totals 18 residues. Deletions cut 3 bases from V and 0 bases from J, with 17 bases between. CDR1 MNHNS and CDR2 SASEGT come from the germline V gene. Sequenced by immunoSEQ multiplex PCR; TCRdb stores in-frame clones only, minus some. In the table there are some 3,000 clones, 79% of which are singletons. Regarding the study as a whole: The cohort was small, with only about 10 patients analyzed. More novel clonotypes appeared in responders; more contracted clonotypes appeared in non-responders after treatment.

The analysis used unsorted bulk bone marrow, not T-cell subsets. The chain couples TRBV6-1 to TRBJ2-2; D is uncertain. The source of this sequence is a human donor with myelodysplastic syndrome. This specimen was bone marrow, taken before or after starting hypomethylating agent treatment for myelodysplastic syndrome (not recorded which). The DNA for the CDR3 is TGTGCCAGCAGTGACTTCTTAAGCAGGTTCGCGAACACCGGGGAGCTGTTTTTT. It translates to CASSDFLSRFANTGELFF.